The 27 T cell receptor beta chains listed next were all sequenced from one sample in a study of CD4 T cells in relation to SARS-CoV-2 and coronaviruses. The table came from immunoSEQ multiplex PCR; TCRdb's copy has only in-frame clones and leaves some out. The sample lists around 35,000 clones, roughly 85% occurring once. Sequenced input: memory CD4+ T cells from PBMCs. The source is an adult with COVID-19.

J is TRBJ1-4 and V is TRBV5-4; no definite D call. V was pared by 2 bases and J by 2 bases, with 7 bases between. CDR1 is SGHNT, CDR2 YYREEE, per germline (reference sequence). The CDR3 has 14 amino acids. The CDR3 sequence is CASSFGGTNEKLFF. The CDR3 bases are TGTGCCAGCAGCTTCGGTGGGACTAATGAAAAACTGTTTTTT. The full variable domain, in which reference TRBV5-4 and TRBJ1-4 provide the parts outside the CDR3, is ETGVTQSPTHLIKTRGQQVTLRCSSQSGHNTVSWYQQALGQGPQFIFQYYREEENGRGNFPPRFSGLQFPNYSSELNVNALELDDSALYLCASSFGGTNEKLFFGSGTQLSVL.

J is TRBJ1-2 and V is TRBV5-1; D is perhaps TRBD1 (6 bases). The CDR3 extends over 13 amino acids. Germline V lookup: CDR1 SGHRS, CDR2 YFSETQ. V was shortened by 4 bases and J by 9 bases, with 16 bases between the two germline ends. The CDR3 reads CASSALQQGRYTF. The DNA of the CDR3 is TGCGCCAGCAGCGCCCTTCAACAGGGACGCTACACCTTC. The full variable domain, with the rest looked up from reference TRBV5-1 and TRBJ1-2, is KAGVTQTPRYLIKTRGQQVTLSCSPISGHRSVSWYQQTPGQGLQFLFEYFSETQRNKGNFPGRFSGRQFSNSRSEMNVSTLELGDSALYLCASSALQQGRYTFGSGTRLTVV.

CDR3 nucleotides: TGTGCCAGCTCACCACTAGCGGGCTCCTACGAGCAGTACTTC. The encoded protein is CASSPLAGSYEQYF. The chain has TRBV18 and TRBJ2-7; 7 nucleotides line up with TRBD2. This CDR3 has 14 residues. Germline CDR1 KGHSH, CDR2 LQKENI. The ends lost 1 base at V and 0 bases at J; junction bases unmatched: 0.

The chain has TRBV18 and TRBJ2-1, with TRBD1 matching 10 bases. The CDR3 runs to 15 residues. In germline, CDR1 is KGHSH, CDR2 LQKENI. Unmatched junction bases numbered 2, after V lost 2 bases and J lost 4 bases. CDR3 amino acids: CASSPRTGGYNEQFF. The CDR3 DNA reads as TGTGCCAGCTCACCAAGGACAGGGGGATACAATGAGCAGTTCTTC. Using reference TRBV18 and TRBJ2-1 for the parts outside the CDR3, the full variable domain is NAGVMQNPRHLVRRRGQEARLRCSPMKGHSHVYWYRQLPEEGLKFMVYLQKENIIDESGMPKERFSAEFPKEGPSILRIQQVVRGDSAAYFCASSPRTGGYNEQFFGPGTRLTVL.

The V call is TRBV11-2, the J call TRBJ2-1; tentatively, D is TRBD2 (6 bases). Trimming cost V 5 bases and J 0 bases, with 17 bases left between them. This CDR3 is built from 17 residues. Germline V gene data show CDR1 as SGHAT and CDR2 as FQNNGV. The chain's CDR3 is CASSPGGIGSSYNEQFF. The DNA for the CDR3 is TGTGCCAGCAGCCCTGGAGGGATCGGGAGCTCCTACAATGAGCAGTTCTTC.

A few counts support this clone. The CDR3 bases are TGCGCCAGCAGCCGCCGGACAGGTTGGACCGGGGAGCTGTTTTTT. Translation: CASSRRTGWTGELFF. This chain connects TRBV4-1 to TRBJ2-2, with 7 bases matching TRBD1. CDR1 MGHRA and CDR2 YSYEKL come from the germline V gene. V trimming: 4 bases; J trimming: 5 bases; junction bases outside the gene matches: 7. The CDR3 sequence is 15 residues long.

The CDR3 loop reads CASSQDVTSGYTGELFF. Here the CDR3 DNA reads TGTGCCAGCAGCCAAGATGTTACTAGCGGCTACACCGGGGAGCTGTTTTTT. The chain employs TRBV4-2 and TRBJ2-2, with TRBD2 matching 8 bases. V was pared by 0 bases and J by 3 bases, with 6 bases of the junction left unmatched. Germline CDR1 is LGHNA and CDR2 is YNFKEQ. The CDR3 covers 17 residues.

This clone showed up just once. The chain couples TRBV20-1 to TRBJ1-2; D remains ambiguous. CDR3 size: 12 residues. Germline values: CDR1 DFQATT, CDR2 SNEGSKA (reference sequence). V was pared by 3 bases and J by 2 bases, with 7 bases between. CDR3 in DNA: TGCAGTGCTAGTTCCAGGAACTATGGCTACACCTTC. Its protein product is CSASSRNYGYTF.

This chain connects TRBV19 to TRBJ1-5, with D hard to call. Trimming removed 7 bases from V and 0 bases from J, with 7 bases in between. CDR3 length: 13 amino acids. Germline CDR1 is LNHDA and CDR2 is SQIVND (reference sequence). The CDR3 nucleotides are TGTGCCAGTACCGGGGATAGCAATCAGCCCCAGCATTTT. This codes for CASTGDSNQPQHF. Full variable domain (rest looked up from reference TRBV19 and TRBJ1-5): DGGITQSPKYLFRKEGQNVTLSCEQNLNHDAMYWYRQDPGQGLRLIYYSQIVNDFQKGDIAEGYSVSREKKESFPLTVTSAQKNPTAFYLCASTGDSNQPQHFGDGTRLSIL.

The chain links TRBV20-1 to TRBJ1-6; TRBD1 aligns across 7 bases. The length of the CDR3 is 15 residues. J was trimmed by 8 bases and V by 3 bases; bases with no gene match: 10. Germline V CDR1 and CDR2: DFQATT, SNEGSKA (reference sequence). The CDR3 loop is CSASGRGAFDSPLHF. As DNA, the CDR3 is TGCAGTGCTAGTGGCAGGGGGGCTTTCGATTCACCCCTCCACTTT.

The chain is built from TRBV2 and TRBJ1-1, with 9 bases that match TRBD1. Germline CDR1 is SNHLY and CDR2 is FYNNEI. V trimming: 8 bases; J trimming: 11 bases; junction bases outside the gene matches: 18. The CDR3 has 15 amino acids. This CDR3 reads CASYATGQGLAEAFF. CDR3 DNA: TGTGCCAGCTATGCGACGGGACAGGGCCTAGCGGAGGCTTTCTTT.

The chain couples TRBV30 to TRBJ1-5; 8 bases match TRBD1. The CDR3 runs 14 residues. The V gene end was trimmed by 3 bases and the J gene end by 1 base; junction bases not matched to a gene: 2. Germline V gene sequence: CDR1 GTSNPN, CDR2 SVGIG (reference sequence). The CDR3: CAWRGQASNQPQHF. CDR3 bases: TGTGCCTGGAGGGGACAGGCGAGCAATCAGCCCCAGCATTTT.

The chain links TRBV20-1 to TRBJ2-4; no clear D. The CDR3 runs to 11 residues. Germline V CDR1 and CDR2: DFQATT, SNEGSKA (reference sequence). V lost 5 bases, J lost 8 bases, and 10 bases lay in between. CDR3 nucleotides: TGCAGTGCTGTGAGTGGGGACATTCAGTACTTC. It translates to CSAVSGDIQYF.

This chain uses TRBV3-1 (or the pseudogene TRBV3-2) with TRBJ2-1; TRBD2 matches at 9 bases. The J segment lost 8 bases and the V segment lost 1 base, leaving 15 bases of the junction unmatched. CDR1 is LGHDT, CDR2 YNNKEL, per germline (reference sequence). This CDR3 is built from 18 residues. The CDR3 protein is CASSQARGGRTSADEQFF. DNA for the CDR3: TGTGCCAGCAGCCAAGCAAGGGGCGGAAGGACTAGCGCGGATGAGCAGTTCTTC.

Here the CDR3 DNA reads TGTGCCAGCAGTGTCCGCGGGCCTAAGAGCACCCAGTACTTC. Translated, it gives CASSVRGPKSTQYF. The chain links TRBV27 to TRBJ2-5, with D perhaps matching TRBD2 (5 bases). The CDR3 covers 14 residues. Germline values: CDR1 MNHEY, CDR2 SMNVEV (reference sequence). With 5 bases removed from V and 8 bases from J, the gap between germline ends came to 18 bases.

The chain links TRBV6-5 to TRBJ2-7; 8 nucleotides align to TRBD2. Germline V gives CDR1 MNHEY, CDR2 SVGAGI. The CDR3 length is 15 residues. J gave up 3 bases and V 2 bases, and 6 bases lay outside the gene matches. CDR3 protein: CASSYPGGEGYEQYF. In nucleotides, the CDR3 is TGTGCCAGCAGTTACCCGGGAGGGGAGGGCTACGAGCAGTACTTC.

J is TRBJ2-2 and V is TRBV14, with D perhaps TRBD2 (6 bases). Germline V gene data show CDR1 as SGHDN and CDR2 as FVKESK. This CDR3 has 16 residues. Trimming took 2 bases from V and 3 from J, leaving 13 bases between them. CDR3 protein: CASSQIVGGYTGELFF. DNA for the CDR3: TGTGCCAGCAGCCAAATAGTTGGAGGGTACACCGGGGAGCTGTTTTTT. Full variable domain (outside the CDR3, taken from reference TRBV14 and TRBJ2-2): EAGVTQFPSHSVIEKGQTVTLRCDPISGHDNLYWYRRVMGKEIKFLLHFVKESKQDESGMPNNRFLAERTGGTYSTLKVQPAELEDSGVYFCASSQIVGGYTGELFFGEGSRLTVL.

This chain joins TRBV28 and TRBJ1-5, with TRBD1 as a possible D gene (6 bases). Per the germline V gene, CDR1 is MDHEN and CDR2 is SYDVKM. This CDR3 is built from 15 residues. Between the trimmed V and J ends, which lost 3 bases and 3 bases, there was a span of 12 bases. The CDR3 spells CASSLGGPYNQPQHF. The CDR3 DNA sequence: TGTGCCAGCAGTTTGGGGGGCCCCTACAATCAGCCCCAGCATTTT.

This clone has just a few counts. V is TRBV7-2 and J is TRBJ2-4, with a tentative D call TRBD2 (5 bases). V was clipped by 5 bases and J by 6 bases, with 14 bases between them. CDR3 length: 14 amino acids. Germline V gene data show CDR1 as SGHTA and CDR2 as FQGNSA. The CDR3 sequence is CASSPNVGANIQYF. CDR3 sequence (DNA): TGTGCCAGCAGCCCTAACGTGGGAGCAAACATTCAGTACTTC. The full variable domain, completed using reference TRBV7-2 and TRBJ2-4, is GAGVSQSPSNKVTEKGKDVELRCDPISGHTALYWYRQSLGQGLEFLIYFQGNSAPDKSGLPSDRFSAERTGGSVSTLTIQRTQQEDSAVYLCASSPNVGANIQYFGAGTRLSVL.

The chain links TRBV5-6 to TRBJ2-7, with 9 bases that match TRBD2. Unmatched junction bases numbered 5, after V lost 0 bases and J lost 4 bases. The CDR3 is 15 amino acids. CDR1 is SGHDT, CDR2 YYEEEE, per germline. The CDR3 protein is CASSLVSSGTYEQYF. The CDR3 coding sequence is TGTGCCAGCAGCTTGGTTTCTAGCGGGACTTACGAGCAGTACTTC.

The chain couples TRBV7-2 to TRBJ1-2; 11 nucleotides match TRBD1. This CDR3 comprises 15 residues. The germline V gene has CDR1 SGHTA and CDR2 FQGNSA. Trimming took 4 bases from V and 4 from J; bases not matched to a gene: 5. CDR3 sequence: CASSWDRGKSYGYTF. DNA for the CDR3: TGTGCCAGCAGCTGGGACAGGGGGAAGAGCTATGGCTACACCTTC.

The V gene is TRBV28, the J gene TRBJ2-7; no firm D call. CDR3 length: 13 residues. Trimming took 2 bases from V and 3 from J, leaving 8 bases between them. CDR1 is MDHEN, CDR2 SYDVKM, per germline. CDR3 residues: CASSLGQNYEQYF. Written as DNA, the CDR3 is TGTGCCAGCAGTTTAGGCCAAAACTACGAGCAGTACTTC.

The CDR3 DNA reads as TGTGCCTGGAGTGTATTTCGTAGGAGTAGCGAAAAACTGTTTTTT. As protein: CAWSVFRRSSEKLFF. The chain recombines TRBV30 with TRBJ1-4; no definite D call. Per the germline V gene, CDR1 is GTSNPN and CDR2 is SVGIG (reference sequence). This CDR3 has 15 amino acids. V gave up 0 bases and J gave up 8 bases, with 16 bases separating them. The full variable domain, with the rest looked up from reference TRBV30 and TRBJ1-4, is SQTIHQWPATLVQPVGSPLSLECTVEGTSNPNLYWYRQAAGRGLQLLFYSVGIGQISSEVPQNLSASRPQDRQFILSSKKLLLSDSGFYLCAWSVFRRSSEKLFFGSGTQLSVL.

J is TRBJ2-7 and V is TRBV7-2; no clear D gene. This CDR3 is built from 14 residues. Germline loops: CDR1 SGHTA, CDR2 FQGNSA. Trimming took 2 bases from V and 3 from J, leaving 11 bases between them. The CDR3 region has the DNA TGTGCCAGCAGCTTAATGGGCCCAGTCTACGAGCAGTACTTC. As protein: CASSLMGPVYEQYF. The variable domain in full, with the rest retrieved from reference TRBV7-2 and TRBJ2-7, is GAGVSQSPSNKVTEKGKDVELRCDPISGHTALYWYRQSLGQGLEFLIYFQGNSAPDKSGLPSDRFSAERTGGSVSTLTIQRTQQEDSAVYLCASSLMGPVYEQYFGPGTRLTVT.

This sequence joins TRBV7-6 and TRBJ1-6; a weak D match, TRBD1 (5 bases). Germline lookup yields CDR1 SGHVS and CDR2 FNYEAQ. V lost 0 bases to trimming and J lost 9 bases, with 12 bases between them. The CDR3 has 15 residues. CDR3 nucleotide sequence: TGTGCCAGCAGCTTAGCGGCAGGGACGGGTTCACCCCTCCACTTT. Translation: CASSLAAGTGSPLHF.

The genes are TRBV2 and TRBJ2-2, with 11 bases matching TRBD2. J was trimmed by 4 bases and V by 7 bases; bases with no gene match: 2. The CDR3 spans 14 residues. Germline V gene data show CDR1 as SNHLY and CDR2 as FYNNEI. CDR3 region: CASKGLAVTGELFF. CDR3 DNA sequence: TGTGCCAGCAAGGGACTAGCGGTCACCGGGGAGCTGTTTTTT.

This chain joins TRBV7-8 and TRBJ2-1; maybe TRBD2 (5 bases). The CDR3 totals 14 residues. Germline CDR1 reads SGHVS; CDR2 reads FQNEAQ. The germline V and J ends were trimmed by 1 base and 7 bases, with 11 bases remaining between them. CDR3 DNA: TGTGCCAGCAGCTTAGGGCGGGCCTTTAATGAGCAGTTCTTC. It yields the protein CASSLGRAFNEQFF.